This paragraph covers one T cell receptor (beta chain) sequence. No antigen is known for it. This CDR3 is built from 13 residues. Trimming took off 5 bases at V and 7 bases at J, with 12 bases between the two ends. Germline assignment: CDR1 MNHEY and CDR2 SVGAGI. Profiling relied on immunoSEQ multiplex PCR, and the TCRdb table lists in-frame clones only, not all of them. The sample yields 83,000 or so clones, 80% to 90% seen once. This sample is part of a study of OX40 agonist ivuxolimab in advanced cancers. Overall study context: Dose-escalation patients suffered from hepatocellular carcinoma, melanoma, renal cell or head and neck cancer. Partial responses, seen in three patients, involved one hepatocellular carcinoma and two cutaneous melanomas.

Study-level results: There were, on average, more expanded clones in CD8+ T cells than in CD4+. At 0.1 to 3.0 mg/kg, clonal expansion of CD4+ and CD8+ blood T cells had occurred by week 6.

The source material was CD4+ or CD8+ T cells sorted from blood, sampled in a trial of the OX40 agonist ivuxolimab. The V and J genes are TRBV6-5 and TRBJ1-5; D may be TRBD1 (5 bases). The receptor comes from an adult with an advanced solid tumor such as melanoma, head and neck, liver or kidney cancer. CDR3 in amino acids: CASSLLSGQPQHF. CDR3 sequence (DNA): TGTGCCAGCAGTCTCCTCTCAGGGCAGCCCCAGCATTTT.